Following are 9 T cell receptor beta chains from one sample sequenced in a study of T-cell memory formation after mild COVID-19. TCRdb passed the 5' RACE reads through MiXCR, listing each CDR3 protein once. The table has under 650,000 distinct CDR3 sequences, about a sixth seen once; the top ten hold more than 10%. Sequencing was carried out using PBMCs or a T cell subset sorted from them (not recorded which). The receptors shown here come from an adult woman who had mild COVID-19 (a few samples of this study predate the infection). Cell type and time point are not known.

In its sample, this clonotype was seen many times. The chain recombines TRBV12-3 or TRBV12-4 with TRBJ2-4, with 7 bases aligning to TRBD2. V shed 4 bases, J shed 7 bases, and the junction held 1 base outside the gene matches. The CDR3 runs to 12 residues. The CDR3 region has the DNA TGTGCCAGCAGTTGGGGGGGGAACATTCAGTACTTC. Translating gives CASSWGGNIQYF.

V usage is TRBV18 and J usage is TRBJ1-4, with 7 bases fitting TRBD1. Trimming at V came to 6 bases and at J to 3 bases, leaving 10 bases not matched to a gene. The CDR3 consists of 16 residues. From germline, CDR1 is KGHSH and CDR2 LQKENI. The CDR3 nucleotides read TGTGCCAGCTCCCTCAACGACAGGGTGGCTAATGAAAAACTGTTTTTT. Residues: CASSLNDRVANEKLFF.

The chain uses TRBV29-1 and TRBJ2-1; possibly TRBD1 or TRBD2 for D (5 bases each). Germline CDR1 and CDR2: SQVTM and ANQGSEA. The CDR3 runs 14 residues. The CDR3 sequence: CRGDGHSSYNEQFF. CDR3 coding DNA: TGCAGGGGAGACGGACACAGCTCCTACAATGAGCAGTTCTTC.

The V gene is TRBV25-1, the J gene TRBJ2-5, with 7 bases matching TRBD2. Per germline, CDR1 MGHDK and CDR2 SYGVNS. This CDR3 region has 17 residues. The ends lost 2 bases at V and 1 base at J; junction bases unmatched: 10. CDR3 sequence: CASSEGVAGDTQETQYF. CDR3 nucleotides: TGTGCCAGCAGTGAAGGGGTAGCGGGCGATACCCAAGAGACCCAGTACTTC.

A few counts support this clonotype. The rearrangement uses TRBV11-2 and TRBJ2-3; 11 nucleotides agree with TRBD2. After removal of 0 bases from V and 5 bases from J, the junction contained 4 bases not matched to a gene. The CDR3 is 16 residues long. Germline-derived CDR1 and CDR2 are SGHAT and FQNNGV. CDR3 nucleotides: TGTGCCAGCAGCTTAGATCCGGGACTAGCGGTAGATACGCAGTATTTT. Its translation is CASSLDPGLAVDTQYF.

The chain has TRBV20-1 and TRBJ2-7, with D tentatively TRBD1 (6 bases). The germline V and J ends were trimmed by 0 bases and 3 bases, with 21 bases remaining between them. Germline CDR1 is DFQATT and CDR2 is SNEGSKA (reference sequence). The CDR3 runs 17 residues. The CDR3: CSARDSERQAQFYEQYF. The CDR3 DNA reads TGCAGTGCTAGAGATTCTGAGAGACAGGCCCAATTCTACGAGCAGTACTTC.

Only a few counts were recorded for this clonotype. The chain has TRBV13 and TRBJ2-4; D ambiguous. Deletions cut 1 base from V and 7 bases from J, with 8 bases between. This CDR3 spans 13 amino acids. The V gene's germline CDR1 is PRHDT and CDR2 FYEKMQ (reference sequence). The CDR3, as DNA: TGTGCCAGCAGCTTAGCGTCAGTCAACATTCAGTACTTC. Translated, it gives CASSLASVNIQYF.

The J gene is TRBJ2-1, the V gene TRBV6-2 or TRBV6-3; tentatively, D is TRBD1 or TRBD2 (8 bases each). Trimming pared 6 bases from V and 4 bases from J, leaving 22 bases between. The CDR3 consists of 17 residues. Germline V gene data show CDR1 as MNHEY and CDR2 as SVGEGT. CDR3 residues: CASRRTGRGTGYNEQFF. CDR3 nucleotide sequence: TGTGCCAGCAGACGCACCGGGAGGGGGACAGGATACAATGAGCAGTTCTTC.

This clonotype was seen a few times. V is TRBV7-2 and J is TRBJ2-5; TRBD2 agrees at 8 bases. The CDR3 extends over 16 amino acids. The J segment lost 3 bases and the V segment lost 2 bases, leaving 8 bases of the junction unmatched. The germline V gene encodes CDR1 SGHTA and CDR2 FQGNSA. The CDR3 spells CASSLRRGGFKETQYF. Here the CDR3 DNA reads TGTGCCAGCAGCTTAAGGCGCGGGGGGTTTAAAGAGACCCAGTACTTC. The variable domain in full, completed from reference TRBV7-2 and TRBJ2-5, reads GAGVSQSPSNKVTEKGKDVELRCDPISGHTALYWYRQSLGQGLEFLIYFQGNSAPDKSGLPSDRFSAERTGGSVSTLTIQRTQQEDSAVYLCASSLRRGGFKETQYFGPGTRLLVL.